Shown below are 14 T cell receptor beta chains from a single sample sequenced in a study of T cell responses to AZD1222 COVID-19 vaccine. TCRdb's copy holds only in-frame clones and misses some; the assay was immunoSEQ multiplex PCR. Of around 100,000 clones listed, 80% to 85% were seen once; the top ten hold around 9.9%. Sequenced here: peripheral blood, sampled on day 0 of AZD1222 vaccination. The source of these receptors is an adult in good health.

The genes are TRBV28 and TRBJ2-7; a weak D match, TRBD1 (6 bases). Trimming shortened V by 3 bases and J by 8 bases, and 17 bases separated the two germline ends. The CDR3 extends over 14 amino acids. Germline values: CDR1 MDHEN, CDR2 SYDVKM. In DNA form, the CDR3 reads TGTGCCAGCAGTTTCGCAGCCACAGGGAAAAAGCAGTACTTC. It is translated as CASSFAATGKKQYF. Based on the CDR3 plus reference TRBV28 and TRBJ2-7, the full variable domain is DVKVTQSSRYLVKRTGEKVFLECVQDMDHENMFWYRQDPGLGLRLIYFSYDVKMKEKGDIPEGYSVSREKKERFSLILESASTNQTSMYLCASSFAATGKKQYFGPGTRLTVT.

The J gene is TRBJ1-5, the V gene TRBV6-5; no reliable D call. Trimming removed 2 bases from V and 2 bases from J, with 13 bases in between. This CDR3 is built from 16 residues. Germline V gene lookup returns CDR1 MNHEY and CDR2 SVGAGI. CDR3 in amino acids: CASSYKGPQGNQPQHF. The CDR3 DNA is TGTGCCAGCAGTTACAAAGGCCCTCAGGGCAATCAGCCCCAGCATTTT.

CDR3 DNA sequence: TGTGCCAGCAGCCCTCGGGACGTTAGCAATCAGCCCCAGCATTTT. Protein: CASSPRDVSNQPQHF. The chain uses TRBV7-2 and TRBJ1-5; D possibly corresponds to TRBD1 (5 bases). Germline V gene lookup returns CDR1 SGHTA and CDR2 FQGNSA. The CDR3 runs 15 residues. Trimming removed 5 bases from V and 0 bases from J, with 11 bases in between.

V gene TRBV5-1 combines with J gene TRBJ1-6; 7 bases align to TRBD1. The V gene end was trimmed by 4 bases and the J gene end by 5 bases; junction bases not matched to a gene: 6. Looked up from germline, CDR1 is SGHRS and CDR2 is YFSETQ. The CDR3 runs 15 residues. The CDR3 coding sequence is TGCGCCAGCAGCGAGACCGGGACAGATAATTCACCCCTCCACTTT. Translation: CASSETGTDNSPLHF.

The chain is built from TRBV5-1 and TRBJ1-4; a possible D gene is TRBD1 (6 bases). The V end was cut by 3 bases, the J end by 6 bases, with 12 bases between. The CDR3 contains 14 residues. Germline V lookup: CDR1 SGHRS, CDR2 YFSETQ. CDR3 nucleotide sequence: TGCGCCAGCAGCTCCCAAGGGGGAGATGAAAAACTGTTTTTT. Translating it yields CASSSQGGDEKLFF. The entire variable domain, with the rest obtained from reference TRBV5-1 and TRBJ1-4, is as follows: KAGVTQTPRYLIKTRGQQVTLSCSPISGHRSVSWYQQTPGQGLQFLFEYFSETQRNKGNFPGRFSGRQFSNSRSEMNVSTLELGDSALYLCASSSQGGDEKLFFGSGTQLSVL.

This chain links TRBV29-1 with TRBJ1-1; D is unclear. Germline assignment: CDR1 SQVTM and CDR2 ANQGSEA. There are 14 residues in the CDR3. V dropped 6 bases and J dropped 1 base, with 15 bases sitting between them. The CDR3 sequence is CSVTSYPTNTEAFF. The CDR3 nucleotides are TGCAGCGTCACCTCCTATCCAACGAACACTGAAGCTTTCTTT.

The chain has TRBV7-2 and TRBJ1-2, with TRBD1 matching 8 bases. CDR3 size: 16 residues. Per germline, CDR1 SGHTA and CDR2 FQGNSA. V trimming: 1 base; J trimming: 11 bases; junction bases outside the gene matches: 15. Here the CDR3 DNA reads TGTGCCAGCAGCTTAGTTGGGACAGGTTTTCGACTAGGTTACACCTTC. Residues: CASSLVGTGFRLGYTF.

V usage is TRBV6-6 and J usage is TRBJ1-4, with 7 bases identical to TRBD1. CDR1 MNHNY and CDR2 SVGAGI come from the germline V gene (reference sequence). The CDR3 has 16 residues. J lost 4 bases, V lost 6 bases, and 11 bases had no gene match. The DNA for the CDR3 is TGTGCCAGCAGCATAGGGACAGAGACTATTAATGAAAAACTGTTTTTT. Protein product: CASSIGTETINEKLFF.

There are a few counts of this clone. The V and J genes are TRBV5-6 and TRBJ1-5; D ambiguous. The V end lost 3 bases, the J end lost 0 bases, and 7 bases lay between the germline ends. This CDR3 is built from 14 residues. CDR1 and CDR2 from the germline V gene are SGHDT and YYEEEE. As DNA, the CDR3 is TGTGCCAGCAGCTATCTCGATAGCAATCAGCCCCAGCATTTT. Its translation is CASSYLDSNQPQHF.

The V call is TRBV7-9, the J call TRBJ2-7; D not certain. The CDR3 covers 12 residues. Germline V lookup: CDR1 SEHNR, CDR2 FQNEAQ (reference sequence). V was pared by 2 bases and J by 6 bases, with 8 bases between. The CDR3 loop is CASSLPQTEQYF. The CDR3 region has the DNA TGTGCCAGCAGCTTACCCCAGACCGAGCAGTACTTC.

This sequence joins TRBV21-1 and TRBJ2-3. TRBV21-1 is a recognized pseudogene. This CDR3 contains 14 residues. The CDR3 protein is CASSNRKGTDTQYF. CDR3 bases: TGTGCCAGCAGCAACCGAAAGGGCACAGATACGCAGTATTTT.

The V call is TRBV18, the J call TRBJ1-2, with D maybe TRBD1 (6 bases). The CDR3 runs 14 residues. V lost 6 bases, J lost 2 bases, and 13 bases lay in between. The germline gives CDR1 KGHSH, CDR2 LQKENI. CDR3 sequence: CASSVGGLNYGYTF. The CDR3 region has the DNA TGTGCCAGCTCGGTTGGGGGCCTCAACTATGGCTACACCTTC.

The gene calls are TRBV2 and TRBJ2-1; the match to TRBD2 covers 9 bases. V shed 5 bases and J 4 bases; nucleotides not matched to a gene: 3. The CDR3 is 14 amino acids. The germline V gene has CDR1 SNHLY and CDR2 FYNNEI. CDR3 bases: TGTGCCAGCAGTAGACTAGCGGAATACAATGAGCAGTTCTTC. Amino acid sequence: CASSRLAEYNEQFF.

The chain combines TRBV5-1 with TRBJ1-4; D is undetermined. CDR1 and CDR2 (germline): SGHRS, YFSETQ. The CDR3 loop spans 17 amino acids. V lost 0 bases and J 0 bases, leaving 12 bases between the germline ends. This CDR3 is CASSLGGSVATNEKLFF. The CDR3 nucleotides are TGCGCCAGCAGCTTGGGGGGTTCAGTTGCAACTAATGAAAAACTGTTTTTT.